Shown below are 31 T cell receptor beta chains from a single sample sequenced in a study of OX40 agonist ivuxolimab in advanced cancers. Produced via immunoSEQ multiplex PCR; TCRdb's table is partial and in-frame only. Among tens of thousands of clones listed, 92% were seen once. The sequencing used CD4+ or CD8+ T cells sorted from blood, collected in a trial of the OX40 agonist ivuxolimab. The receptors were sampled from an adult with an advanced solid tumor such as melanoma, head and neck, liver or kidney cancer.

This rearrangement joins TRBV27 to TRBJ1-3; D gene uncertain. This CDR3 has 15 residues. The germline CDR1 and CDR2 sequences are MNHEY and SMNVEV (reference sequence). Trimming took off 3 bases at V and 0 bases at J, with 9 bases between the two ends. For the CDR3, the DNA is TGTGCCAGCAGTTTGGGGAGGTTCTCTGGAAACACCATATATTTT. Amino acids: CASSLGRFSGNTIYF.

The chain uses TRBV7-2 and TRBJ2-3; D is undetermined. Germline assignment: CDR1 SGHTA and CDR2 FQGNSA. This CDR3 is built from 11 residues. Trimming shortened V by 5 bases and J by 3 bases, and 3 bases separated the two germline ends. CDR3 in DNA: TGTGCCAGCAGCCTAACAGATACGCAGTATTTT. Translated, it gives CASSLTDTQYF. Full variable domain (remainder filled in from reference TRBV7-2 and TRBJ2-3): GAGVSQSPSNKVTEKGKDVELRCDPISGHTALYWYRQSLGQGLEFLIYFQGNSAPDKSGLPSDRFSAERTGGSVSTLTIQRTQQEDSAVYLCASSLTDTQYFGPGTRLTVL.

This sequence joins TRBV5-1 and TRBJ1-1, with D tentatively TRBD1 (5 bases). V lost 1 base and J lost 4, with 8 bases in between. Looked up from germline, CDR1 is SGHRS and CDR2 is YFSETQ. The length of the CDR3 is 13 residues. The CDR3 nucleotides read TGCGCCAGCAGCTTGAAAAGGGGCACTGAAGCTTTCTTT. It codes for CASSLKRGTEAFF.

The V gene is TRBV30, the J gene TRBJ2-4, with 8 bases identical to TRBD1. The length of the CDR3 is 11 residues. CDR1 GTSNPN and CDR2 SVGIG come from the germline V gene (reference sequence). After removal of 5 bases from V and 8 bases from J, the junction contained 2 bases not matched to a gene. CDR3 sequence (DNA): TGTGCCTGGTCGACAGGGGACATTCAGTACTTC. Translation gives CAWSTGDIQYF. Using reference TRBV30 and TRBJ2-4 for the parts outside the CDR3, the full variable domain is SQTIHQWPATLVQPVGSPLSLECTVEGTSNPNLYWYRQAAGRGLQLLFYSVGIGQISSEVPQNLSASRPQDRQFILSSKKLLLSDSGFYLCAWSTGDIQYFGAGTRLSVL.

This clone was recorded once. This chain links TRBV27 with TRBJ2-5, with TRBD2 matching 11 bases. CDR1 and CDR2 (germline): MNHEY, SMNVEV (reference sequence). This CDR3 has 18 residues. The trim removed 1 base at V and 5 bases at J, leaving 12 bases unmatched. CDR3 amino acids: CASSLYPRLAGSLETQYF. The CDR3 DNA follows: TGTGCCAGCAGTTTATACCCCCGACTAGCGGGATCCTTGGAGACCCAGTACTTC.

The chain is built from TRBV2 and TRBJ2-3; no clear D gene. There are 14 residues in the CDR3. Germline V gives CDR1 SNHLY, CDR2 FYNNEI. V shed 6 bases and J shed 6 bases, with 16 bases lying between them. The CDR3 bases are TGTGCCAGCAGCAAGACCGCTAAATCGGATACGCAGTATTTT. It specifies CASSKTAKSDTQYF.

The V gene is TRBV19, the J gene TRBJ2-3, with D possibly being TRBD2 (6 bases). V was trimmed by 5 bases and J by 1 base, leaving 7 bases between them. Per the germline V gene, CDR1 is LNHDA and CDR2 is SQIVND (reference sequence). There are 13 residues in the CDR3. CDR3 in amino acids: CASSWRGTDTQYF. CDR3 in DNA: TGTGCCAGTAGTTGGAGGGGCACAGATACGCAGTATTTT. Together with reference TRBV19 and TRBJ2-3, the CDR3 gives the full variable domain: DGGITQSPKYLFRKEGQNVTLSCEQNLNHDAMYWYRQDPGQGLRLIYYSQIVNDFQKGDIAEGYSVSREKKESFPLTVTSAQKNPTAFYLCASSWRGTDTQYFGPGTRLTVL.

The chain uses TRBV19 and TRBJ2-7; TRBD1 matches at 9 bases. Germline V CDR1 and CDR2: LNHDA, SQIVND (reference sequence). This CDR3 has 16 amino acids. J lost 3 bases, V lost 4 bases, and 10 bases had no gene match. The CDR3 loop reads CASSTHTPGQGYEQYF. CDR3 coding DNA: TGTGCCAGTAGTACTCATACTCCGGGACAGGGCTACGAGCAGTACTTC.

The chain is built from TRBV30 and TRBJ2-5; 10 bases map to TRBD2. With 4 bases clipped from V and 3 bases from J, the junction kept 2 bases outside the gene matches. Looked up from germline, CDR1 is GTSNPN and CDR2 is SVGIG (reference sequence). This CDR3 has 13 amino acids. As DNA, the CDR3 is TGTGCCTGGACTAGCGGGGGCGAAGAGACCCAGTACTTC. Translated: CAWTSGGEETQYF.

The chain couples TRBV2 to TRBJ1-1, with D possibly matching TRBD1 (6 bases). The CDR3 totals 18 residues. Germline V lookup: CDR1 SNHLY, CDR2 FYNNEI. Trimming removed 3 bases at V and 6 bases at J, with 26 bases between. Here the CDR3 reads CASSDTLGGGPTWPEAFF. Here the CDR3 DNA reads TGTGCCAGCAGTGACACCCTAGGGGGGGGTCCAACGTGGCCTGAAGCTTTCTTT.

The chain uses TRBV21-1 and TRBJ2-7. TRBV21-1 is a documented pseudogene. This CDR3 is 15 amino acids long. This CDR3 reads CASSKGVRLYDEQYF. As DNA, the CDR3 is TGTGCCAGCAGCAAAGGCGTACGGCTGTACGACGAGCAGTACTTC.

This chain uses TRBV2 with TRBJ2-7; tentatively, D is TRBD2 (6 bases). V lost 3 bases to trimming and J lost 2 bases, with 11 bases between them. The CDR3 covers 14 residues. Germline V gives CDR1 SNHLY, CDR2 FYNNEI. The CDR3 coding sequence is TGTGCCAGCAGTGAGCGGCGGGGCCCCTACGAGCAGTACTTC. Protein product: CASSERRGPYEQYF.

The J gene is TRBJ2-7, the V gene TRBV5-1; 9 bases line up with TRBD1. Germline V gene lookup returns CDR1 SGHRS and CDR2 YFSETQ. The CDR3 totals 13 residues. J lost 6 bases, V lost 1 base, and 2 bases had no gene match. Here the CDR3 reads CASSLNRGPEQYF. CDR3 in DNA: TGCGCCAGCAGCTTGAACAGGGGGCCCGAGCAGTACTTC.

The rearrangement links TRBV6-1 to TRBJ2-7; 7 bases match TRBD1. The CDR3 extends over 13 amino acids. The germline gives CDR1 MNHNS, CDR2 SASEGT. J lost 5 bases, V lost 8 bases, and 9 bases had no gene match. CDR3 loop: CASDSDRAHEQYF. CDR3 nucleotide sequence: TGTGCCAGCGACTCCGACAGGGCCCACGAGCAGTACTTC.

This clone was seen once. The rearrangement links TRBV7-8 to TRBJ2-5; D unresolved. Between the trimmed V and J ends, which lost 5 bases and 3 bases, there was a span of 13 bases. Germline V gene sequence: CDR1 SGHVS, CDR2 FQNEAQ. This CDR3 has 14 amino acids. The CDR3 sequence: CASSPMSPKETQYF. The CDR3 nucleotides are TGTGCCAGCAGCCCAATGTCCCCTAAAGAGACCCAGTACTTC. Using reference TRBV7-8 and TRBJ2-5 for the parts outside the CDR3, the full variable domain is GAGVSQSPRYKVAKRGQDVALRCDPISGHVSLFWYQQALGQGPEFLTYFQNEAQLDKSGLPSDRFFAERPEGSVSTLKIQRTQQEDSAVYLCASSPMSPKETQYFGPGTRLLVL.

This chain joins TRBV29-1 and TRBJ2-7, with a possible D match to TRBD2 (6 bases). The ends were cut back, 4 bases at V and 3 bases at J, with 13 bases in the middle. Germline CDR1 is SQVTM and CDR2 is ANQGSEA. The CDR3 runs 13 residues. Written as DNA, the CDR3 is TGCAGCGTTGTGGAGGGACCTAGCTACGAGCAGTACTTC. The encoded protein is CSVVEGPSYEQYF.

This chain connects TRBV5-1 to TRBJ1-4; the D is unclear. The ends were cut back, 6 bases at V and 6 bases at J, with 12 bases in the middle. The V gene's germline CDR1 is SGHRS and CDR2 YFSETQ. The CDR3 has 13 residues. Written as DNA, the CDR3 is TGCGCCAGCACCCTGACCGGTGATGAAAAACTGTTTTTT. It yields the protein CASTLTGDEKLFF.

V usage is TRBV28 and J usage is TRBJ1-5; possibly TRBD1 for D (6 bases). Trimming pared 3 bases from V and 9 bases from J, leaving 18 bases between. The CDR3 covers 15 residues. Per germline, CDR1 MDHEN and CDR2 SYDVKM. Written as DNA, the CDR3 is TGTGCCAGCAGTTTTGGGGGGGCCTTTAACTTGCCCCAGCATTTT. Translation gives CASSFGGAFNLPQHF.

This clone appeared a single time. V usage is TRBV5-4 and J usage is TRBJ2-3; either TRBD1 or TRBD2 may supply D (5 bases each). This CDR3 comprises 16 residues. The ends were cut back, 1 base at V and 0 bases at J, with 12 bases in the middle. Germline loops: CDR1 SGHNT, CDR2 YYREEE (reference sequence). The CDR3 DNA is TGTGCCAGCAGCTTGAACCGGGGCTCCAGCACAGATACGCAGTATTTT. This codes for CASSLNRGSSTDTQYF. The full variable domain, its missing parts supplied by reference TRBV5-4 and TRBJ2-3, is ETGVTQSPTHLIKTRGQQVTLRCSSQSGHNTVSWYQQALGQGPQFIFQYYREEENGRGNFPPRFSGLQFPNYSSELNVNALELDDSALYLCASSLNRGSSTDTQYFGPGTRLTVL.

This chain joins TRBV30 and TRBJ1-6, with D possibly TRBD1 on 6 matching bases. This CDR3 has 14 amino acids. CDR1 and CDR2 from the germline V gene are GTSNPN and SVGIG (reference sequence). Trimming shortened V by 5 bases and J by 3 bases, and 11 bases separated the two germline ends. For the CDR3, the DNA is TGTGCCTGGGAGATAGGGGGCTATAATTCACCCCTCCACTTT. It yields the protein CAWEIGGYNSPLHF.

The V gene is TRBV29-1, the J gene TRBJ2-1; TRBD2 matches at 7 bases. There are 16 residues in the CDR3. Germline V gives CDR1 SQVTM, CDR2 ANQGSEA. With 7 bases clipped from V and 7 bases from J, the junction kept 19 bases outside the gene matches. CDR3 in amino acids: CSASNWGGSFTNEQFF. The CDR3 DNA is TGCAGCGCCTCAAACTGGGGCGGGAGCTTTACGAATGAGCAGTTCTTC.

CDR3 loop: CAWKAFAGELFF. As DNA, the CDR3 is TGTGCCTGGAAGGCTTTTGCCGGGGAGCTGTTTTTT. This rearrangement joins TRBV30 to TRBJ2-2; D is ambiguous. V shed 4 bases and J shed 6 bases, with 9 bases lying between them. Per the germline V gene, CDR1 is GTSNPN and CDR2 is SVGIG (reference sequence). This CDR3 is built from 12 residues.

This clone was recorded only once. V and J are TRBV7-9 and TRBJ1-1, with 9 bases lining up with TRBD1. The CDR3 spans 17 residues. After removal of 6 bases from V and 0 bases from J, the junction contained 11 bases not matched to a gene. Germline values: CDR1 SEHNR, CDR2 FQNEAQ (reference sequence). CDR3: CASRFNPGTGMNTEAFF. CDR3 DNA: TGTGCCAGCAGATTCAACCCCGGGACAGGGATGAACACTGAAGCTTTCTTT.

The genes are TRBV11-1 and TRBJ1-2; no firm D call. The CDR3 is 13 amino acids. Germline values: CDR1 SGHAT, CDR2 FQDESV (reference sequence). The V gene lost 5 bases and the J gene lost 6 bases, with 13 bases spanning the gap. CDR3 nucleotides: TGTGCCAGCAGCCCGGGTCGACCCGATGGCTACACCTTC. It yields the protein CASSPGRPDGYTF. Full variable domain (rest looked up from reference TRBV11-1 and TRBJ1-2): EAEVAQSPRYKITEKSQAVAFWCDPISGHATLYWYRQILGQGPELLVQFQDESVVDDSQLPKDRFSAERLKGVDSTLKIQPAELGDSAMYLCASSPGRPDGYTFGSGTRLTVV.

The chain is built from TRBV11-3 and TRBJ2-4; 8 bases map to TRBD1. This CDR3 has 14 residues. Trimming removed 5 bases from V and 8 bases from J; junction bases left unmatched: 8. Germline V CDR1 and CDR2: SGHNT, YENEEA. CDR3 region: CASSRTTGEDIQYF. The CDR3 bases are TGTGCCAGCAGCCGGACGACAGGGGAGGACATTCAGTACTTC.

This clone was observed a few times. The rearrangement joins TRBV7-6 to TRBJ1-2; the D is unclear. CDR3 size: 13 residues. V lost 1 base, J lost 1 base, and 4 bases lay in between. Germline values: CDR1 SGHVS, CDR2 FNYEAQ. The CDR3 spells CASSLGNNYGYTF. The DNA for the CDR3 is TGTGCCAGCAGCTTAGGGAATAACTATGGCTACACCTTC.

The genes are TRBV2 and TRBJ2-7; D gene uncertain. The CDR3 spans 12 residues. The germline gives CDR1 SNHLY, CDR2 FYNNEI. Between the trimmed V and J ends, which lost 5 bases and 2 bases, there was a span of 7 bases. The CDR3 region has the DNA TGTGCCAGCAGTCGTCGACCCTACGAGCAGTACTTC. It codes for CASSRRPYEQYF.

The V and J genes are TRBV30 and TRBJ2-2, with no clear D. Between the trimmed V and J ends, which lost 0 bases and 6 bases, there was a span of 14 bases. Germline values: CDR1 GTSNPN, CDR2 SVGIG (reference sequence). The CDR3 is 15 amino acids. CDR3 in amino acids: CAWSVVTTRAGELFF. CDR3 in DNA: TGTGCCTGGAGTGTGGTGACGACCAGAGCCGGGGAGCTGTTTTTT.

This rearrangement joins TRBV5-1 to TRBJ2-1; 9 bases match TRBD2. Germline V gives CDR1 SGHRS, CDR2 YFSETQ. The CDR3 is made up of 15 amino acids. The V segment lost 4 bases and the J segment 6 bases; nucleotides outside the gene matches: 8. The CDR3 loop is CASSPREGQGNEQFF. CDR3 coding DNA: TGCGCCAGCAGCCCGCGGGAGGGCCAGGGCAATGAGCAGTTCTTC.

Only one count was recorded for this clone. The rearrangement joins TRBV30 to TRBJ1-4; D gene uncertain. There are 11 residues in the CDR3. From germline, CDR1 is GTSNPN and CDR2 SVGIG (reference sequence). Deletions cut 4 bases from V and 5 bases from J, with 5 bases between. CDR3 sequence reads: CAWNINEKLFF. The CDR3 DNA sequence: TGTGCCTGGAACATAAATGAAAAACTGTTTTTT.

The V and J genes are TRBV5-1 and TRBJ2-3, with 10 positions matching TRBD2. Germline values: CDR1 SGHRS, CDR2 YFSETQ. V shed 1 base and J 5 bases; nucleotides not matched to a gene: 10. The CDR3 runs to 17 residues. CDR3 amino acids: CASSLQLAGPPRDTQYF. The CDR3 region has the DNA TGCGCCAGCAGCTTGCAACTAGCGGGGCCCCCACGAGATACGCAGTATTTT.